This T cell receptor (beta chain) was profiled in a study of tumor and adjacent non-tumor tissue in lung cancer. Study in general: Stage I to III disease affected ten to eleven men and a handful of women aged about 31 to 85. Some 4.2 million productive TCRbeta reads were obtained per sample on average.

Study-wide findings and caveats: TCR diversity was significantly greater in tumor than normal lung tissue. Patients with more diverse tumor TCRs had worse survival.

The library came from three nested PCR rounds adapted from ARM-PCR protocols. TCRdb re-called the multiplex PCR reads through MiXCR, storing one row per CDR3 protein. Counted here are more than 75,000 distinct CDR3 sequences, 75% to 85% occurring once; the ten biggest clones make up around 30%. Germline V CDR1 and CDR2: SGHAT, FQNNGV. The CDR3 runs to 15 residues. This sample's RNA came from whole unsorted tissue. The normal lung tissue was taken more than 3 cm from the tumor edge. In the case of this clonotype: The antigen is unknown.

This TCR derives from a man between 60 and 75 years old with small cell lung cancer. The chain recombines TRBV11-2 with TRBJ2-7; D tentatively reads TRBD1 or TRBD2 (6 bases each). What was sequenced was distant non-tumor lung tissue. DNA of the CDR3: TGTGCTAGCAGCCCCTCATTTTGGGGGGCAGACGAGCTGTACGTC. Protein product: CASSPSFWGADELYV.